Following are 26 T cell receptor beta chains from one sample sequenced in a study of blood T cells in healthy people across ages. Primers used in a second PCR of about 7 to 12 cycles were a sample-barcoded 5' primer and a J-beta primer mix. MiXCR, applied by TCRdb to the 5' RACE reads, yields one record per CDR3 protein. The sample carries about 1.5 million distinct CDR3 sequences, approximately 43% recorded once. The sample was blood. Receptors were obtained from a woman between 18 and 30 years old in good health.

The chain is built from TRBV12-3 or TRBV12-4 and TRBJ1-2; D remains unclear. The CDR3 runs to 11 residues. Trimming took off 3 bases at V and 7 bases at J, with 6 bases between the two ends. CDR3 in amino acids: CASSFISGYTF. CDR3 in DNA: TGTGCCAGCAGTTTCATCAGTGGCTACACCTTC.

This chain uses TRBV7-2 with TRBJ2-5; TRBD2 matches 7 bases. V lost 6 bases to trimming and J lost 11 bases; unmatched junction nucleotides: 18. The CDR3 totals 15 residues. The germline CDR1 and CDR2 sequences are SGHTA and FQGNSA. This CDR3 reads CASRKDSGHLNEQYF. CDR3 nucleotide sequence: TGTGCCAGCAGAAAGGATAGCGGGCACCTGAATGAGCAGTACTTC.

The chain recombines TRBV4-3 with TRBJ2-3, with unresolved D. The V gene's germline CDR1 is LGHNA and CDR2 YSLEER. The CDR3 length is 14 residues. Trimming removed 1 base from V and 4 bases from J, with 9 bases in between. The CDR3, as DNA: TGCGCCAGCAGCCAAGCCGACCGCCCAGATACGCAGTATTTT. It codes for CASSQADRPDTQYF.

This clonotype was seen a few times. V usage is TRBV9 and J usage is TRBJ2-1; the D call may be TRBD1 or TRBD2 (5 bases each). The ends were cut back, 0 bases at V and 4 bases at J, with 17 bases in the middle. Germline assignment: CDR1 SGDLS and CDR2 YYNGEE. This CDR3 has 17 amino acids. CDR3 in DNA: TGTGCCAGCAGCGTAGCTCCCCATACCGGGACGTACAATGAGCAGTTCTTC. It codes for CASSVAPHTGTYNEQFF.

The genes are TRBV29-1 and TRBJ1-4; 7 positions match TRBD1. CDR1 and CDR2 from the germline V gene are SQVTM and ANQGSEA. The CDR3 totals 15 residues. Losses at the gene ends were 0 bases for V and 11 bases for J; bases not matched to a gene: 12. CDR3: CSVEDQGHSGQKLFF. Here the CDR3 DNA reads TGCAGCGTTGAAGATCAAGGCCACTCGGGACAGAAACTGTTTTTT.

The J gene is TRBJ2-5, the V gene TRBV4-1, with D perhaps matching TRBD2 (5 bases). The CDR3 totals 16 residues. Germline CDR1 MGHRA, CDR2 YSYEKL. With 3 bases removed from V and 3 bases from J, the gap between germline ends came to 17 bases. Here the CDR3 DNA reads TGCGCCAGCAGCCATGTGGATCCGGGATTCAAAGAGACCCAGTACTTC. Its protein is CASSHVDPGFKETQYF.

The chain combines TRBV3-1 with TRBJ1-2; D is undetermined. V gave up 4 bases and J gave up 3 bases, with 21 bases separating them. This CDR3 is built from 17 residues. The germline gives CDR1 LGHDT, CDR2 YNNKEL (reference sequence). The CDR3 is CASSPLPPALAYYGYTF. CDR3 DNA sequence: TGTGCCAGCAGCCCCCTCCCGCCAGCCCTCGCCTACTATGGCTACACCTTC. The whole variable domain, remainder taken from reference TRBV3-1 and TRBJ1-2, is DTAVSQTPKYLVTQMGNDKSIKCEQNLGHDTMYWYKQDSKKFLKIMFSYNNKELIINETVPNRFSPKSPDKAHLNLHINSLELGDSAVYFCASSPLPPALAYYGYTFGSGTRLTVV.

The rearrangement uses TRBV12-3 or TRBV12-4 and TRBJ2-6; weak D call: TRBD2 (6 bases). The CDR3 is 20 amino acids. Trimming shortened V by 3 bases and J by 0 bases, and 21 bases separated the two germline ends. CDR3 protein: CASSLRGAVSSLSGANVLTF. The CDR3, as DNA: TGTGCCAGCAGTTTGCGGGGCGCGGTCTCCTCCCTCTCTGGGGCCAACGTCCTGACTTTC.

The V gene is TRBV9, the J gene TRBJ2-1; D gene uncertain. The CDR3 runs 14 residues. Germline CDR1 SGDLS, CDR2 YYNGEE. V lost 0 bases and J lost 7, with 11 bases in between. CDR3: CASSVVPQANEQFF. Written as DNA, the CDR3 is TGTGCCAGCAGCGTAGTGCCCCAGGCTAATGAGCAGTTCTTC.

This clonotype has at least ten counts. The CDR3 protein is CASSNPQGALGEQFF. The CDR3 DNA follows: TGTGCCAGCAGTAATCCTCAGGGGGCCCTAGGTGAGCAGTTCTTC. The chain combines TRBV25-1 with TRBJ2-1; TRBD1 matches at 8 bases. The CDR3 runs 15 residues. J was trimmed by 9 bases and V by 5 bases; bases with no gene match: 12. The germline V gene encodes CDR1 MGHDK and CDR2 SYGVNS.

As for this clonotype: A clone one base away is much larger, so this may be a read error. V gene TRBV10-3 combines with J gene TRBJ2-1; 7 bases are shared with TRBD2. The tail of the sequence fits TRBJ2-7 better, so the J call may be wrong. Germline CDR1 and CDR2: ENHRY and SYGVKD. This CDR3 is built from 16 residues. Here the CDR3 reads CAISSSGPSPYNEQYF. CDR3 coding DNA: TGTGCCATCAGTTCTAGCGGACCCTCGCCTTACAATGAGCAGTACTTC.

The chain employs TRBV4-3 and TRBJ2-1; perhaps TRBD2 as D (6 bases). Germline V gene data show CDR1 as LGHNA and CDR2 as YSLEER. Trimming took 1 base from V and 4 from J, leaving 11 bases between them. The CDR3 has 15 amino acids. The CDR3: CASSQVGGGYNEQFF. DNA of the CDR3: TGCGCCAGCAGCCAAGTGGGGGGTGGTTACAATGAGCAGTTCTTC.

A few counts support this clonotype. The rearrangement links TRBV7-8 to TRBJ2-1; D is uncertain. V lost 4 bases, J lost 9 bases, and 13 bases lay in between. The CDR3 consists of 13 residues. In germline, CDR1 is SGHVS, CDR2 FQNEAQ. In DNA, the CDR3 is TGTGCCAGCAGCTCAGGCGGCGGCGGTGAGCAGTTCTTC. Translated, it gives CASSSGGGGEQFF.

The rearrangement joins TRBV13 to TRBJ1-1, with D uncertain. In germline, CDR1 is PRHDT, CDR2 FYEKMQ (reference sequence). V was clipped by 0 bases and J by 11 bases, with 13 bases between them. This CDR3 comprises 13 residues. CDR3 region: CASSLGRPLNAFF. CDR3 DNA: TGTGCCAGCAGCTTAGGACGCCCTTTGAATGCTTTCTTT.

This clonotype was counted a few times. The genes are TRBV9 and TRBJ1-2, with D possibly being TRBD1 (6 bases). V gave up 2 bases and J gave up 3 bases, with 26 bases separating them. The CDR3 has 19 residues. The germline V gene has CDR1 SGDLS and CDR2 YYNGEE. The CDR3 reads CASSVTGQGRGGVDYGYTF. In DNA, the CDR3 is TGTGCCAGCAGCGTCACAGGGCAGGGGCGCGGGGGCGTTGACTATGGCTACACCTTC.

This clonotype was observed a handful of times. This sequence joins TRBV4-2 and TRBJ2-7, with D unresolved. Looked up from germline, CDR1 is LGHNA and CDR2 is YNFKEQ. CDR3 size: 16 residues. Trimming took 0 bases from V and 0 from J, leaving 12 bases between them. Written as DNA, the CDR3 is TGTGCCAGCAGCCAAGATCGGGCCGTTGTCTCCTACGAGCAGTACTTC. This gives the protein CASSQDRAVVSYEQYF.

J is TRBJ1-6 and V is TRBV29-1; 7 bases line up with TRBD1. The CDR3 runs 16 residues. Germline V CDR1 and CDR2: SQVTM, ANQGSEA. J lost 0 bases, V lost 8 bases, and 10 bases had no gene match. DNA of the CDR3: TGCAGCCCACGTCTCAGGGGGAGCTCCTATAATTCACCCCTCCACTTT. As protein: CSPRLRGSSYNSPLHF.

This clonotype was seen more than once but under ten times. The chain carries TRBV28 and TRBJ1-2; possible D gene TRBD1, 5 bases. V shed 5 bases and J shed 8 bases, with 18 bases lying between them. The CDR3 has 14 residues. CDR1 MDHEN and CDR2 SYDVKM come from the germline V gene. In DNA, the CDR3 is TGTGCCAGCAGTCTTTCAGGGAGCCGGTTCGGCTACACCTTC. Its translation is CASSLSGSRFGYTF.

This clonotype has only a few counts. This chain connects TRBV12-3 or TRBV12-4 to TRBJ1-2; weak D call: TRBD1 (5 bases). Trimming took 1 base from V and 8 from J, leaving 11 bases between them. This CDR3 spans 13 amino acids. The CDR3 region is CASSLGQLGGYTF. CDR3 DNA sequence: TGTGCCAGCAGTTTAGGACAGCTCGGGGGCTACACCTTC.

This clonotype was seen just once. A read error is possible here, since a much larger clone lies one base away. This chain joins TRBV10-3 and TRBJ2-1, with D unclear. V dropped 6 bases and J dropped 13 bases, with 13 bases sitting between them. There are 11 residues in the CDR3. Germline CDR1 is ENHRY and CDR2 is SYGVKD. The CDR3 DNA follows: TGTGCCATCAGCACAGAAGAGACCCAGTTCTTC. Protein product: CAISTEETQFF.

In the case of this clonotype: The junction departs from germline at one end; a sequencing error may be responsible. V is TRBV7-2 and J is TRBJ2-1, with TRBD2 matching over 11 bases. This CDR3 has 15 residues. Germline assignment: CDR1 SGHTA and CDR2 FQGNSA. The CDR3 bases are TGTGCCAGCAGCTTACTAGCGGGAGGATACAATGAGCGGTTCTTC. Protein sequence: CASSLLAGGYNERFF.

J is TRBJ2-7 and V is TRBV7-9; no reliable D call. The CDR3 is 11 amino acids. Germline CDR1 is SEHNR and CDR2 is FQNEAQ (reference sequence). The ends were cut back, 2 bases at V and 9 bases at J, with 8 bases in the middle. CDR3 region: CASSLNQGQYF. DNA for the CDR3: TGTGCCAGCAGCTTAAATCAAGGGCAGTACTTC. Combining the CDR3 with reference TRBV7-9 and TRBJ2-7 gives the whole variable domain DTGVSQNPRHKITKRGQNVTFRCDPISEHNRLYWYRQTLGQGPEFLTYFQNEAQLEKSRLLSDRFSAERPKGSFSTLEIQRTEQGDSAMYLCASSLNQGQYFGPGTRLTVT.

This clonotype was observed once. This rearrangement joins TRBV7-6 to TRBJ1-2; 7 positions match TRBD1. The germline gives CDR1 SGHVS, CDR2 FNYEAQ. After removal of 0 bases from V and 3 bases from J, the junction contained 4 bases not matched to a gene. The CDR3 consists of 15 residues. CDR3 sequence (DNA): TGTGCCAGCAGCTTAGCTTGGGACAGCCACTATGGCTACACCTTC. Protein product: CASSLAWDSHYGYTF.

This clonotype was recorded only once. The chain recombines TRBV4-1 with TRBJ2-1, with D unresolved. Per the germline V gene, CDR1 is MGHRA and CDR2 is YSYEKL. The CDR3 runs to 16 residues. The ends were cut back, 1 base at V and 2 bases at J, with 12 bases in the middle. CDR3 protein: CASSQGDGSTYNEQFF. For the CDR3, the DNA is TGCGCCAGCAGCCAAGGAGACGGTTCAACCTACAATGAGCAGTTCTTC.

The J gene is TRBJ1-2, the V gene TRBV7-8; D unresolved. V shed 6 bases and J shed 5 bases, with 13 bases lying between them. CDR1 is SGHVS, CDR2 FQNEAQ, per germline. This CDR3 has 13 amino acids. The CDR3 reads CASSGSGQYGYTF. CDR3 bases: TGTGCCAGCAGTGGCTCCGGGCAGTATGGCTACACCTTC. The entire variable domain, with the rest obtained from reference TRBV7-8 and TRBJ1-2, is as follows: GAGVSQSPRYKVAKRGQDVALRCDPISGHVSLFWYQQALGQGPEFLTYFQNEAQLDKSGLPSDRFFAERPEGSVSTLKIQRTQQEDSAVYLCASSGSGQYGYTFGSGTRLTVV.

This clonotype was detected once. The rearrangement uses TRBV10-3 and TRBJ2-7, with a weak D call TRBD1 (6 bases). CDR3 length equals 13 residues. The ends were cut back, 8 bases at V and 2 bases at J, with 13 bases in the middle. Looked up from germline, CDR1 is ENHRY and CDR2 is SYGVKD. CDR3 sequence (DNA): TGTGCCATCGGGGGCGACAGCCCCTACGAGCAGTACTTC. It codes for CAIGGDSPYEQYF.